This T cell receptor beta chain emerged from a study of blood T cell repertoires in COVID-19. The overall study: PBMCs, B-cell-depleted T cells, or T cells were the source of the cDNA or gDNA that made up the material.

The assay was immunoSEQ multiplex PCR, and TCRdb's table has in-frame clones only and misses some. The data show some 11,000 clones, approximately 70% seen once. The CDR3 is 15 residues long. CDR1 and CDR2 (germline): LGHNA, YNFKEQ. V lost 0 bases, J lost 2 bases, and 11 bases lay in between. The chain links TRBV4-2 to TRBJ2-7; D not certain. Sequencing used peripheral blood. This sequence was found in a human donor in a cohort sampled during active COVID-19. CDR3 nucleotide sequence: TGTGCCAGCAGCCAAGATTACGGCGCGGCCTACGAGCAGTACTTC. Amino acid sequence: CASSQDYGAAYEQYF.